The TCR beta chain described here comes from a study of STAT5B mutations in CD4+ large granular lymphocyte leukemia. Study-level findings and limits: Patient CD4-sorted repertoires looked more clonal than healthy CD4+ repertoires, even without putative leukemic clones.

Turning to this clone: The antigen is undetermined.

Measured with immunoSEQ multiplex PCR; TCRdb has only the in-frame clones, and not every one. In the table there are about 35,000 clones, about 70% of which are singletons. CDR3 length: 15 amino acids. The V end was cut by 3 bases, the J end by 11 bases, with 23 bases between. Germline CDR1 and CDR2: SGHDT and YYEEEE. The chain employs TRBV5-6 and TRBJ2-5, with D perhaps TRBD1 or TRBD2 (5 bases each). This clonotype originated in a human donor in good health. Sequenced: CD4+ T cells from blood buffy coats. The CDR3 loop reads CASSSTGRLSTEQYF. The DNA of the CDR3 is TGTGCCAGCAGCTCGACGGGACGGCTATCTACGGAGCAGTACTTC.